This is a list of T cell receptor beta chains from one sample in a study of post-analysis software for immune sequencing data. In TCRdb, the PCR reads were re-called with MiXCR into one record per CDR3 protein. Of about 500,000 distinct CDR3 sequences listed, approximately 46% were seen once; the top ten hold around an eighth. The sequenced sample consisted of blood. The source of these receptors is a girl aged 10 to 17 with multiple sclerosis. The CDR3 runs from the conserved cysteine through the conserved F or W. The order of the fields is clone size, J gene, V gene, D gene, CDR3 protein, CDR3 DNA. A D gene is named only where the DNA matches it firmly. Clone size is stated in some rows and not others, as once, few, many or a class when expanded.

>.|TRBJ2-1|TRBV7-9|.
CASSLAERHLIHEQFF
TGTGCCAGCAGCTTAGCGGAAAGGCACCTTATCCATGAGCAGTTCTTC
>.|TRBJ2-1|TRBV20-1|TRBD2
CSATTSGNEQFF
TGCAGTGCCACGACTAGCGGAAATGAGCAGTTCTTC
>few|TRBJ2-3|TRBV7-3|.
CASSLGRTSTDTQYF
TGTGCCAGCAGCTTAGGACGGACGAGCACAGATACGCAGTATTTT
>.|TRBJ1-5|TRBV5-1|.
CASSLEGLGQPQHF
TGCGCCAGCAGCTTGGAGGGTCTAGGTCAGCCCCAGCATTTT
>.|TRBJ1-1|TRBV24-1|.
CATSEGGQQNTEAFF
TGTGCCACCAGTGAGGGCGGACAGCAGAACACTGAAGCTTTCTTT
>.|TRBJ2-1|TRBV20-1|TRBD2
CSARGSSGRVNVQFF
TGCAGTGCTAGAGGCTCTAGCGGGAGGGTCAATGTGCAGTTCTTC
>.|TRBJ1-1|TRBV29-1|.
CSGSLRVNMNTEAFF
TGCAGCGGCTCCCTAAGAGTGAATATGAACACTGAAGCTTTCTTT
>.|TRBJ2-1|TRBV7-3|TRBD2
CASSPKTSGRWVEDEQFF
TGTGCCAGCAGCCCGAAGACTAGCGGGAGATGGGTCGAGGATGAGCAGTTCTTC
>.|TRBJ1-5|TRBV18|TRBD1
CASSSGTGVSNQPQHF
TGTGCCAGCTCATCCGGGACAGGGGTAAGCAATCAGCCCCAGCATTTT
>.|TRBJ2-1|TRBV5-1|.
CASSLVLFDSRSYNEQFF
TGCGCCAGCAGCTTGGTTTTGTTCGACAGTCGCTCCTACAATGAGCAGTTCTTC
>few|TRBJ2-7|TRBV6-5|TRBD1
CASSHRQGTDEQYF
TGTGCCAGCAGTCACCGACAGGGGACGGACGAGCAGTACTTC
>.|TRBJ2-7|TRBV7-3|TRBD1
CASSPHPGQGAYEQYF
TGTGCCAGCAGCCCCCACCCTGGACAGGGGGCTTACGAGCAGTACTTC
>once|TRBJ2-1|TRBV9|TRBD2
CASSAGLAGGPVEQFF
TGTGCCAGCAGCGCGGGACTAGCGGGAGGGCCAGTTGAGCAGTTCTTC
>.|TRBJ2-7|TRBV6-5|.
CASSPSAGKQYF
TGTGCCAGCAGCCCATCGGCGGGGAAGCAGTACTTC
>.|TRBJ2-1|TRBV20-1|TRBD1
CSATKSGTGGEQFF
TGCAGTGCTACCAAATCCGGGACAGGGGGCGAGCAGTTCTTC
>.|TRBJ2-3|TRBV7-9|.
CASSSASAGPSTDTQYF
TGTGCCAGCAGCTCCGCGTCTGCGGGCCCTAGCACAGATACGCAGTATTTT
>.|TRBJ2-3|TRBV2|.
CASSLGRGADTQYF
TGTGCCAGCAGCTTGGGCCGTGGGGCAGATACGCAGTATTTT
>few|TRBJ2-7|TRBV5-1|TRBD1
CASRWDRAFYEQYF
TGCGCCAGCAGGTGGGACAGGGCCTTCTACGAGCAGTACTTC
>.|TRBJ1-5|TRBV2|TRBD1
CASRRETGHNQPQHF
TGTGCCAGCAGGAGGGAGACAGGGCACAATCAGCCCCAGCATTTT
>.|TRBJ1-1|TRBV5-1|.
CASSWTLNTEAFF
TGCGCCAGCAGCTGGACGCTGAACACTGAAGCTTTCTTT
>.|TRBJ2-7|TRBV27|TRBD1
CAIRPTGDHEQYF
TGTGCCATCAGACCTACAGGGGACCACGAGCAGTACTTC
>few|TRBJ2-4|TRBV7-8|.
CASSFGFTGNDLAKNIQYF
TGTGCCAGCAGCTTTGGTTTCACGGGAAACGACTTAGCCAAAAACATTCAGTACTTC
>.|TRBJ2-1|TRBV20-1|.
CSAGRRPNQFF
TGCAGTGCTGGTAGGAGGCCCAATCAGTTCTTC
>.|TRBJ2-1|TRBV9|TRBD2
CASSGGLASEQFF
TGTGCCAGCAGCGGGGGACTAGCGAGTGAGCAGTTCTTC
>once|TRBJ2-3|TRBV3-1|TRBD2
CASSQDPTGGVDTQYF
TGTGCCAGCAGCCAAGATCCGACGGGAGGTGTAGATACGCAGTATTTT
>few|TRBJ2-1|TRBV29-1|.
CSVGKDYDNEQFF
TGCAGCGTTGGTAAGGACTACGACAATGAGCAGTTCTTC
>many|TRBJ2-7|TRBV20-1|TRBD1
CSAIIQGQGHEQYF
TGCAGTGCTATCATACAGGGACAGGGCCACGAGCAGTACTTC
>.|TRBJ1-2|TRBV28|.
CASSDLGGLGYGYTF
TGTGCCAGCAGTGACCTAGGCGGGCTTGGGTATGGCTACACCTTC
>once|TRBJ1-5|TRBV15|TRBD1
CATGRTTGTADRHHQPQHF
TGTGCCACCGGCAGAACGACCGGGACAGCCGATCGGCACCATCAGCCCCAGCATTTT
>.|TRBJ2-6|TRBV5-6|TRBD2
CASEPGGPGANVLTF
TGTGCCAGTGAACCGGGAGGGCCTGGGGCCAACGTCCTGACTTTC
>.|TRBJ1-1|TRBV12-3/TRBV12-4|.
CASSFGLDTEAFF
TGTGCCAGCAGTTTTGGGTTGGACACTGAAGCTTTCTTT
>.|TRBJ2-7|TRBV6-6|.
CASKDSLWNEQYF
TGTGCCAGCAAGGACAGTCTTTGGAACGAGCAGTACTTC
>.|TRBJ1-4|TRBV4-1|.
CASSQDGRTKNEKLFF
TGCGCCAGCAGCCAAGATGGCCGGACAAAAAATGAAAAACTGTTTTTT
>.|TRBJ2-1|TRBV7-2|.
CASSFLYGDNEQFF
TGTGCCAGCAGCTTCCTTTACGGGGACAATGAGCAGTTCTTC
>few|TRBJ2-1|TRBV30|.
CAWREDSYNEQFF
TGTGCCTGGAGGGAGGACTCCTACAATGAGCAGTTCTTC
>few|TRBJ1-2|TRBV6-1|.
CASSETGPYGYTF
TGTGCCAGCAGTGAGACAGGACCCTATGGCTACACCTTC
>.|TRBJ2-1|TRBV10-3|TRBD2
CAIGREEYNEQFF
TGTGCCATCGGTCGGGAGGAATACAATGAGCAGTTCTTC
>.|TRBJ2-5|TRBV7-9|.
CASSLGTRVETQYF
TGTGCCAGCAGCTTAGGCACTAGGGTAGAGACCCAGTACTTC
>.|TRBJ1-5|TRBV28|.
CASSPFIDSNQPQHF
TGTGCCAGCAGTCCTTTCATAGATAGCAATCAGCCCCAGCATTTT
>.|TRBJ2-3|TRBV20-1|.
CSAPEVAKGADTRYF
.
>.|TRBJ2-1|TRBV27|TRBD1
CASSRLVQGYRGVRNNEQFF
TGTGCCAGCAGTCGCCTCGTACAGGGGTATAGGGGAGTGAGGAACAATGAGCAGTTCTTC
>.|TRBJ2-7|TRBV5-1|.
CASSSGVGSYEQYF
TGCGCCAGCAGCTCTGGGGTGGGCTCCTACGAGCAGTACTTC
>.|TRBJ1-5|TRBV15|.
CATSRGRARGNQPQHF
TGTGCCACCAGCAGAGGTAGGGCTCGAGGCAATCAGCCCCAGCATTTT
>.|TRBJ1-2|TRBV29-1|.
CSGLIGADYGYTF
TGCAGCGGCCTTATAGGGGCTGACTATGGCTACACCTTC